This T cell receptor beta chain is drawn from a study of control samples from healthy donors and cancer patients. Measured with immunoSEQ multiplex PCR; TCRdb has only the in-frame clones, and not every one. The sample includes some 140,000 clones, roughly nine tenths of them seen just once. Between the trimmed V and J ends, which lost 1 base and 1 base, there was a span of 10 bases. The length of the CDR3 is 15 residues. CDR1 is SGHVS and CDR2 is FQNEAQ in the germline V gene. The chain links TRBV7-8 to TRBJ1-2; no definite D call. The source is a young woman in good health. Sample: blood. Written as DNA, the CDR3 is TGTGCCAGCAGCTTAGGGGCAGGATATAACTATGGCTACACCTTC. Encoded protein: CASSLGAGYNYGYTF.